This TCR beta chain was sequenced during a study of blood T cell repertoires in COVID-19. The V gene's germline CDR1 is SNHLY and CDR2 FYNNEI. CDR3 length: 14 amino acids. With V trimmed by 11 bases and J by 7 bases, 13 bases remained unmatched. Methods used by the authors: Nucleated cell counts were estimated from reference gene primer amplification. Clones were sequenced by immunoSEQ multiplex PCR, and TCRdb holds only the in-frame ones, with some missing. V and J calls and clone size are as listed in that table; D and trimming were resolved from the DNA. The sample has 65,000 to 90,000 clones; 70% to 90% are singletons.

The receptor comes from an elderly man with COVID-19, enrolled during active disease. J is TRBJ2-3 and V is TRBV2; 9 nucleotides agree with TRBD2. Sequencing was performed on peripheral blood. CDR3: CAGRGAGGPYTQYF. CDR3 DNA sequence: TGTGCCGGCCGGGGCGCGGGGGGGCCCTATACGCAGTATTTT.